These T cell receptor beta chains were read from a single sample in a study of human T cells and chemical hapten exposure. TCRdb processed the RACE reads anew with MiXCR; each CDR3 protein has one entry. The data contain roughly 100,000 distinct CDR3 sequences, over 8% of them singletons. The source material was whole blood. Receptor source: a female donor in good health. Some clones in this sample may be carry-over from other donors' samples. The CDR3 runs from the conserved cysteine through the conserved F or W. D genes are given only for firm matches. Size is omitted from some rows. Given values are once, few, many or a class for expanded clones.

TGTGCCATCCACAGGGACACCGGGGAGCTGTTTTTT,CAIHRDTGELFF,NA,TRBV6-6,TRBJ2-2,NA
TGTGCCAGTAGTATAGTGCAGGGAAGAACCGGGGAGCTGTTTTTT,CASSIVQGRTGELFF,once,TRBV19,TRBJ2-2,NA
TGTGCCATGTCGGTCGGGACCACAGATACGCAGTATTTT,CAMSVGTTDTQYF,many,TRBV10-3,TRBJ2-3,NA
TGCGCCAGCAGCCATAATAGCGGGAGCAGAGGGTTGACAGATACGCAGTATTTT,CASSHNSGSRGLTDTQYF,few,TRBV4-1,TRBJ2-3,TRBD2
TGTGCCAGCAGAGAAGCGTTAGCGGGGGTCACCGGGGAGCTGTTTTTT,CASREALAGVTGELFF,NA,TRBV28,TRBJ2-2,TRBD2
TGTGCCAGCAGTGTTCTTCCGGGACAGGGGGCTACACTTCAGTACTTC,CASSVLPGQGATLQYF,NA,TRBV28,TRBJ2-4,TRBD1
TGTGCCAGTACGACCCCGGGACAGCGATTAACTGAAGCTTTCTTT,CASTTPGQRLTEAFF,NA,TRBV2,TRBJ1-1,TRBD1
TGTGCCAGCAGCTTAGGCCCGGGGTCCTCCTACGAGCAGTACTTC,CASSLGPGSSYEQYF,few,TRBV7-9,TRBJ2-7,NA
TGCGCCAGCACCCGACAGGGGCCCACCACAGATACGCAGTATTTT,CASTRQGPTTDTQYF,few,TRBV5-1,TRBJ2-3,TRBD1
TGTGCCAGCAGTGAAGGAGGGGACAATCAGCCCCAGCATTTT,CASSEGGDNQPQHF,few,TRBV6-1,TRBJ1-5,NA
TGTGCCAGCACCCATAATTCACCCCTCCACTTT,CASTHNSPLHF,NA,TRBV2,TRBJ1-6,NA
TGTGCCAGCAGTAATACCCCCGGGGTGTACGAGCAGTACTTC,CASSNTPGVYEQYF,NA,TRBV28,TRBJ2-7,NA
TGCAGTGCGCCGGGACTAGCGGGAGTAAGGACAGATACGCAGTATTTT,CSAPGLAGVRTDTQYF,NA,TRBV20-1,TRBJ2-3,TRBD2
TGTGCCAGCAGGCCGGGACAGGGGTGGACTGAAGCTTTCTTT,CASRPGQGWTEAFF,few,TRBV6-1,TRBJ1-1,TRBD1
TGTGCCAGCAGGCCAGGTCAAGTTGGAAACACCATATATTTT,CASRPGQVGNTIYF,NA,TRBV7-2,TRBJ1-3,NA
TGTGCCAGCAGTCGGGATGTTGCGGCAGGGGAAGAGACCCAGTACTTC,CASSRDVAAGEETQYF,many,TRBV6-2/TRBV6-3,TRBJ2-5,NA
TGTGCCAGCAGCTTAGCCGGGACTAAGAACACCGGGGAGCTGTTTTTT,CASSLAGTKNTGELFF,few,TRBV7-2,TRBJ2-2,TRBD2
TGTGCCTCGGTTCAGGGGGAAGGCTACACCTTC,CASVQGEGYTF,many,TRBV7-9,TRBJ1-2,TRBD1
TGCAGCGTTCTGAAACTAGCGGGAATAAGATACGAGCAGTACTTC,CSVLKLAGIRYEQYF,many,TRBV29-1,TRBJ2-7,TRBD2
TGTGCCAGTAGTATCTCGGGACAGGGAGCCCAAGAGACCCAGTACTTC,CASSISGQGAQETQYF,few,TRBV19,TRBJ2-5,TRBD1
TGTGCCATCAGTGGCGGACTAGACCAAACCTACGAGCAGTACTTC,CAISGGLDQTYEQYF,NA,TRBV10-3,TRBJ2-7,TRBD2
TGTGCCAGCAAAGCGTCCGGGACAGGGAAAGACGAGCAGTACTTC,CASKASGTGKDEQYF,few,TRBV2,TRBJ2-7,TRBD1
TGTGCCAGCAGTCCCACTAGCCCCAGGCGGACCCAGTACTTC,CASSPTSPRRTQYF,many,TRBV28,TRBJ2-5,NA
TGTGCCAGCAAGACATTTAGGGAGGCCCTCTCCTACGAGCAGTACTTC,CASKTFREALSYEQYF,NA,TRBV2,TRBJ2-7,NA
TGTGCCAGCAGCCGCCGGACAGGGACTGCCCATGGCTACACCTTC,CASSRRTGTAHGYTF,NA,TRBV7-2,TRBJ1-2,TRBD1
TGCAGTGCGAACCCCGGGACGGGCCGAGTAGCTAACTATGGCTACACCTTC,CSANPGTGRVANYGYTF,few,TRBV20-1,TRBJ1-2,NA
TGTGCCAGCTCACGGGACAAACTTTACTCTGGGGCCAACGTCCTGACTTTC,CASSRDKLYSGANVLTF,few,TRBV18,TRBJ2-6,NA
TGCGCCAGCAGCCCCTTTACTAACGGGAGCTACGAGCAGTACTTC,CASSPFTNGSYEQYF,NA,TRBV5-1,TRBJ2-7,NA
TGCAGTGCTAGAAATCCGGGACTAGCGGGCAGAGGAGGGACAGATACGCAGTATTTT,CSARNPGLAGRGGTDTQYF,few,TRBV20-1,TRBJ2-3,TRBD2
TGTGCCAGCAGCCCTAGTGCTTTCAGGGGCACTGAAGCTTTCTTT,CASSPSAFRGTEAFF,NA,TRBV7-9,TRBJ1-1,NA
TGTGCCAGCAGTTCCTTACTGACAAAGCAAGCCAAAAACATTCAGTACTTC,CASSSLLTKQAKNIQYF,NA,TRBV6-2/TRBV6-3,TRBJ2-4,NA
TGTGCCACCAGTGGAGGACTACTGAGCCAAGAGACCCAGTACTTC,CATSGGLLSQETQYF,NA,TRBV24-1,TRBJ2-5,NA
TGTGCCACCCGACGGGGCGGGAGCTCCTACGAGCAGTACTTC,CATRRGGSSYEQYF,many,TRBV6-5,TRBJ2-7,TRBD2
TGTGCCAGCAGCTTAAGTAGGGGAGCAGATACGCAGTATTTT,CASSLSRGADTQYF,NA,TRBV13,TRBJ2-3,NA
TGTGCCAGCAGTGTCGAGCGGGAGTTTGAGCAGTTCTTC,CASSVEREFEQFF,NA,TRBV2,TRBJ2-1,TRBD2
TGTGCCAGCAGCCAAGATCTTGGGCTAGCGGGAGTCAATGAGCAGTTCTTC,CASSQDLGLAGVNEQFF,many,TRBV4-2,TRBJ2-1,TRBD2
TGTGCCAGCAGAGCTAGCGGGATAACCACTAGCACAGATACGCAGTATTTT,CASRASGITTSTDTQYF,many,TRBV28,TRBJ2-3,TRBD2
TGTGCCACCAGCAGAGATCAGGTAGCGGGCCGTCAGTTCTTC,CATSRDQVAGRQFF,many,TRBV15,TRBJ2-1,TRBD2
TGTGCCAGCAGCCCGGGACTAGCGGGAGATACGCAGTATTTT,CASSPGLAGDTQYF,few,TRBV7-2,TRBJ2-3,TRBD2
TGTGCCAGCAGTGAACTAGCGACTAGCACAGATACGCAGTATTTT,CASSELATSTDTQYF,few,TRBV6-4,TRBJ2-3,TRBD2
TGTGCCAGCAGCCAAGATCGGGCGGAGACCCAGTACTTC,CASSQDRAETQYF,NA,TRBV14,TRBJ2-5,NA
TGTGCCAGCAGCTCTCAGAGGGCGTCGGGGACCACTGAAGCTTTCTTT,CASSSQRASGTTEAFF,few,TRBV5-6,TRBJ1-1,NA
TGTGCCACCAGTGAGCTAGCGGGTAATACTGAGCAGTTCTTC,CATSELAGNTEQFF,many,TRBV24-1,TRBJ2-1,TRBD2